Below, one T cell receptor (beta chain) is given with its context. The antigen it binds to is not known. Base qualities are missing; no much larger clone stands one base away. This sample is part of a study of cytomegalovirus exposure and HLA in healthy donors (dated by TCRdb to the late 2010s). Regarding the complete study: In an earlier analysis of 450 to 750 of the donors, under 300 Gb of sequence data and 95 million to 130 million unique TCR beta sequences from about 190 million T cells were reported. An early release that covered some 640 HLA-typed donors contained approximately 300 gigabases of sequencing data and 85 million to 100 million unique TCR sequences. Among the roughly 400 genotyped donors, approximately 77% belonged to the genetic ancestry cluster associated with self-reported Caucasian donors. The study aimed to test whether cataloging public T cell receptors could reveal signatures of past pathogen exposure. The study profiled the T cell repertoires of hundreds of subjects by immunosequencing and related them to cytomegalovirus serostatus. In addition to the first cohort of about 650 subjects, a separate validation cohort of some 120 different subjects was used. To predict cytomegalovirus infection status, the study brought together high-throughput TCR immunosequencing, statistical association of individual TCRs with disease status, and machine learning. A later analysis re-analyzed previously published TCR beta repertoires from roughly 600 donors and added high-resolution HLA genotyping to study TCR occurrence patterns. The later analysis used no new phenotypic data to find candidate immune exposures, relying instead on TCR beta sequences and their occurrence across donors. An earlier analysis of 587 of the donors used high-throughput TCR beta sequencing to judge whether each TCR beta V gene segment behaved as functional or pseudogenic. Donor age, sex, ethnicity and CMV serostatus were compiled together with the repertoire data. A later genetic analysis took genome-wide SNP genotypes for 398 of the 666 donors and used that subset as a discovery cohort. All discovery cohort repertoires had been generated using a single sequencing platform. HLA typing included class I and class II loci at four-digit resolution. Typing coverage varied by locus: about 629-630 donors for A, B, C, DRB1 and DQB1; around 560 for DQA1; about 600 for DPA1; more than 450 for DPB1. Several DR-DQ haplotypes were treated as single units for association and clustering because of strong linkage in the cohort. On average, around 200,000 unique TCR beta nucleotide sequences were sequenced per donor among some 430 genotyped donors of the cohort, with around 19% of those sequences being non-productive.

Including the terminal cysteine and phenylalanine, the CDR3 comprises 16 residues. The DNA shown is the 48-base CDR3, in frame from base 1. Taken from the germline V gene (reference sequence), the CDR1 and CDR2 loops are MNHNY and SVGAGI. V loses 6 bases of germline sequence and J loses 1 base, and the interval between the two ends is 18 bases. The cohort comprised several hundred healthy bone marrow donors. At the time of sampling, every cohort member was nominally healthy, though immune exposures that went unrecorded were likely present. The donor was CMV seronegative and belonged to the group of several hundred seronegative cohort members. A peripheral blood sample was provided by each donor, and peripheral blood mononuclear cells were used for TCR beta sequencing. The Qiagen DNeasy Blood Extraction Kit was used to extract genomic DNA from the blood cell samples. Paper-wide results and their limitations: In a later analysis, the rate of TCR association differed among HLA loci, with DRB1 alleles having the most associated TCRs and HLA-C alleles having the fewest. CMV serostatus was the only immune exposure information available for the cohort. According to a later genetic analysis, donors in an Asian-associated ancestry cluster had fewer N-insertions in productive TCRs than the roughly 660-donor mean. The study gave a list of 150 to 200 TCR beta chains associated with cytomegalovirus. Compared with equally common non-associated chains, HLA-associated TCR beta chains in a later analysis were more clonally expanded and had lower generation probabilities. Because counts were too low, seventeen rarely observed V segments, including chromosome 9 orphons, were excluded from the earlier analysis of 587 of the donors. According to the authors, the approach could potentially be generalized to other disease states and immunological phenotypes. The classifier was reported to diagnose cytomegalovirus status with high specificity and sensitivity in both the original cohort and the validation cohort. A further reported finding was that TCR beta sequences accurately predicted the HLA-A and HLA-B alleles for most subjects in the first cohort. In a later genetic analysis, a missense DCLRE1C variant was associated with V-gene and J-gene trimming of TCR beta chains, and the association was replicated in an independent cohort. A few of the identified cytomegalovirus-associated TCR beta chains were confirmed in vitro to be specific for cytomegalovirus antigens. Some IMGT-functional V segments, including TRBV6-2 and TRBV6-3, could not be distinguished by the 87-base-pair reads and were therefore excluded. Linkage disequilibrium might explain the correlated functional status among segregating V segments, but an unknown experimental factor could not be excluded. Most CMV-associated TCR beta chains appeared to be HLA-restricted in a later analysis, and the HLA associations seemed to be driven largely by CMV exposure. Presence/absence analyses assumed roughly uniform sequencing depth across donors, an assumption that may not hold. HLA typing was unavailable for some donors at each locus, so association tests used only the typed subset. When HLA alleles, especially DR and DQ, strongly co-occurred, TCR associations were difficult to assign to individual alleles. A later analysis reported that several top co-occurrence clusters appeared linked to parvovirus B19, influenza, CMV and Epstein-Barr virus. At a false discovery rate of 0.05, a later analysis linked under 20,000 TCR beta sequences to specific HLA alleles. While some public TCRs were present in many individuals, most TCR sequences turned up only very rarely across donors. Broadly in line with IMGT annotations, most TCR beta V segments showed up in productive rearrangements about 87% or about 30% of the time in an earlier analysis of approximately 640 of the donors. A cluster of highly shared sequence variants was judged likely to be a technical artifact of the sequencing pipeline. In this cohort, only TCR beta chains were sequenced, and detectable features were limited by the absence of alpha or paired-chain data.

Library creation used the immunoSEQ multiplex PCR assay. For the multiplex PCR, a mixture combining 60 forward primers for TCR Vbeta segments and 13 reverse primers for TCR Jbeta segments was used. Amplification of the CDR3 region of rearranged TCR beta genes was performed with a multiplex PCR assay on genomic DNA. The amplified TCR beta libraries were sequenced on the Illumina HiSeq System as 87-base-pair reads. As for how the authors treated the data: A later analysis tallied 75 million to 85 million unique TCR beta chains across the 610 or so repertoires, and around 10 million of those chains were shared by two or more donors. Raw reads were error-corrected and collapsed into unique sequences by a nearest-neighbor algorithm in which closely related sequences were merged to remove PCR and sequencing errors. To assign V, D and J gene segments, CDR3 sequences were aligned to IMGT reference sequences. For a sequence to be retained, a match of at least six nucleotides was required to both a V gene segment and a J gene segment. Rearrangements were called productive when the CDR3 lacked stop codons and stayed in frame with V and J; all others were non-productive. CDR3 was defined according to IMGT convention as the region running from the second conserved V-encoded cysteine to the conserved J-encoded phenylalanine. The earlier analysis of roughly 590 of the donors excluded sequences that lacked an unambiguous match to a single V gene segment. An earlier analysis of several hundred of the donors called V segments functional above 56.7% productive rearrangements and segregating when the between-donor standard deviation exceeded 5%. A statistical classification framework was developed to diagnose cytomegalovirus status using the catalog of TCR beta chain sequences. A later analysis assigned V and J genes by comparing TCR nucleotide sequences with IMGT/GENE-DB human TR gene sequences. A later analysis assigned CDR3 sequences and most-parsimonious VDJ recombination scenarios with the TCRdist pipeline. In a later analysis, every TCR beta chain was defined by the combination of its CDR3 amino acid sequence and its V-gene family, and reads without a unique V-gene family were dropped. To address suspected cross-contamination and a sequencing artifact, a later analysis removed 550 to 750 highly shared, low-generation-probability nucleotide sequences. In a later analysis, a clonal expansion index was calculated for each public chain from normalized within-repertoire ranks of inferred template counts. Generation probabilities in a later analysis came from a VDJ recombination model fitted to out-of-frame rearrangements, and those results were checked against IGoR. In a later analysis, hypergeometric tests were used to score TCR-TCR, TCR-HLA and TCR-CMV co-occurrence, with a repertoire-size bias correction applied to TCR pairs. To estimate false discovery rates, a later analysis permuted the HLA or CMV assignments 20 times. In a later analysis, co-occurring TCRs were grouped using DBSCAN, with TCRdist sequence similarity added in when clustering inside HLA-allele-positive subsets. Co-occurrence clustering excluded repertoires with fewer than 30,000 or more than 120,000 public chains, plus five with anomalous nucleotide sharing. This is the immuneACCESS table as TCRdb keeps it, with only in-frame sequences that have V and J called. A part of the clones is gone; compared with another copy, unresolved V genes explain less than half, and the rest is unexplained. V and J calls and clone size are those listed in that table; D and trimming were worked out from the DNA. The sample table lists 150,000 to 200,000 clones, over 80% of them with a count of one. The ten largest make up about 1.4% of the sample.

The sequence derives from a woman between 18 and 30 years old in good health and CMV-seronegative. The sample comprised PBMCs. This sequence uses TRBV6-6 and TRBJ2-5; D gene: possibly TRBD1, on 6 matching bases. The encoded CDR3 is CASRPKQGQAQETQYF. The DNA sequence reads TGTGCCAGCAGACCGAAACAGGGTCAGGCCCAAGAGACCCAGTACTTC.